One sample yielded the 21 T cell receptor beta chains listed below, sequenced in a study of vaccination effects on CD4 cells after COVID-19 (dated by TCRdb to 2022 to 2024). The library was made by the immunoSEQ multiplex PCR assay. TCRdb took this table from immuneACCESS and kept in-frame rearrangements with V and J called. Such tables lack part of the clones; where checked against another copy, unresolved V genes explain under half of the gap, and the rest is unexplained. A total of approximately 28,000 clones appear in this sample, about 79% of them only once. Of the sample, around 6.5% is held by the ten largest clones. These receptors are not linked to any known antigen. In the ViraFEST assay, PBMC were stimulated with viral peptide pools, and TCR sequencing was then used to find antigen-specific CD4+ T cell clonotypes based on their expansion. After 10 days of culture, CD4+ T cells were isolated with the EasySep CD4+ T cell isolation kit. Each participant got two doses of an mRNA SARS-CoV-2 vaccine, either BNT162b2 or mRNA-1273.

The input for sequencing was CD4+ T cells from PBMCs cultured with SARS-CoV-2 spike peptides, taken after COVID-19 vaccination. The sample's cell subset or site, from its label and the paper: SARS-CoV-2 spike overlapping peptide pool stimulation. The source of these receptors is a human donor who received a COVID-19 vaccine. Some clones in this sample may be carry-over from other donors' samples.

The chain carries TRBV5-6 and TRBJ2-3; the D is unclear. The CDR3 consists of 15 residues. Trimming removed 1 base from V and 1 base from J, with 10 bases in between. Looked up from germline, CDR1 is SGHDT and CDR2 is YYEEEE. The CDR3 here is CASSLRRLGTDTQYF. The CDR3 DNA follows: TGTGCCAGCAGCTTGAGGCGGCTTGGCACAGATACGCAGTATTTT.

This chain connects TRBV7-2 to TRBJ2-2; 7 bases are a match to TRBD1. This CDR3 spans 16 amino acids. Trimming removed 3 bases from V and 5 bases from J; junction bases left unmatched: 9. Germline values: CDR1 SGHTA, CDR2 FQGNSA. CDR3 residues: CASSLLTGRGTGELFF. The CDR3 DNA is TGTGCCAGCAGCTTGCTGACAGGGCGTGGGACCGGGGAGCTGTTTTTT.

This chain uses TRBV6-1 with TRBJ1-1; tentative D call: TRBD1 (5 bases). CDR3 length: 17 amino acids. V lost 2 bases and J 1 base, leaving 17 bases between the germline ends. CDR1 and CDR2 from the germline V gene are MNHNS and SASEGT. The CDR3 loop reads CASSEFTGATKNTEAFF. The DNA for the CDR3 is TGTGCCAGCAGTGAATTTACTGGGGCCACAAAGAACACTGAAGCTTTCTTT.

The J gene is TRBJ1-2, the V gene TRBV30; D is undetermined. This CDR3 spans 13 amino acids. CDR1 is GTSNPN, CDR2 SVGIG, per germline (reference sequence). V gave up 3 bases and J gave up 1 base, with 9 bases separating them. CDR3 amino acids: CAWRRELNYGYTF. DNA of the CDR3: TGTGCCTGGAGGAGGGAACTTAACTATGGCTACACCTTC.

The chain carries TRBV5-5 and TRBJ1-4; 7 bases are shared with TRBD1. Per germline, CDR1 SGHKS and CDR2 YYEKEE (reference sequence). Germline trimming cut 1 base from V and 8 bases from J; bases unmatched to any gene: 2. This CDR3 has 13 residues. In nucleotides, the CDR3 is TGTGCCAGCAGCTTGTGGGGACAGGAAAAACTGTTTTTT. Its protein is CASSLWGQEKLFF. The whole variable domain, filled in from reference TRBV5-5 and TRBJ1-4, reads DAGVTQSPTHLIKTRGQQVTLRCSPISGHKSVSWYQQVLGQGPQFIFQYYEKEERGRGNFPDRFSARQFPNYSSELNVNALLLGDSALYLCASSLWGQEKLFFGSGTQLSVL.

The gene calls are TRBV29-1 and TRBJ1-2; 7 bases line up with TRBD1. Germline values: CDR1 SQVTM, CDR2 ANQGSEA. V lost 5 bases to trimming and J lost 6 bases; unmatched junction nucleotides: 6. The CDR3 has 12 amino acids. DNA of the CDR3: TGCAGCGTTAGACAGGGCGTCCATGGCTACACCTTC. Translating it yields CSVRQGVHGYTF.

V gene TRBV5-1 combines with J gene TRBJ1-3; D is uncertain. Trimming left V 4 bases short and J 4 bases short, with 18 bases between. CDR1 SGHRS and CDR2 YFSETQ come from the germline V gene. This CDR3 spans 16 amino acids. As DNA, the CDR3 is TGCGCCAGCAGCATGGGTTCCTTCAACGCGGGAAACACCATATATTTT. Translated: CASSMGSFNAGNTIYF.

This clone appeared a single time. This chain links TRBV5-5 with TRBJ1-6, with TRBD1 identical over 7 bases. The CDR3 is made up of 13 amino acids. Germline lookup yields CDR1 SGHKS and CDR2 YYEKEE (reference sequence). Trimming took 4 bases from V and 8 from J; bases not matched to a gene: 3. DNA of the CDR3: TGTGCCAGCAGCAAAGACAGGGATTCACCCCTCCACTTT. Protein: CASSKDRDSPLHF.

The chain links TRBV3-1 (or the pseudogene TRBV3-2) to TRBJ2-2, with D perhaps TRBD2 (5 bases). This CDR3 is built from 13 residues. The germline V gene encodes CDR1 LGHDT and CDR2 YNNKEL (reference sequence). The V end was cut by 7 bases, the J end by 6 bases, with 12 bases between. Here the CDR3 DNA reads TGTGCCAGCACCCTGGCCGGGGCCGGGGAGCTGTTTTTT. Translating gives CASTLAGAGELFF.

This chain's CDR3 is CASSLSAQRGQNEQFF. The CDR3 coding sequence is TGTGCCAGCAGTTTATCTGCCCAGCGGGGGCAAAATGAGCAGTTCTTC. The J gene is TRBJ2-1, the V gene TRBV27; 8 bases fit TRBD2. In germline, CDR1 is MNHEY, CDR2 SMNVEV (reference sequence). The junction had 8 bases not matched to a gene; V was cut back by 0 bases and J by 7 bases. The CDR3 has 16 residues.

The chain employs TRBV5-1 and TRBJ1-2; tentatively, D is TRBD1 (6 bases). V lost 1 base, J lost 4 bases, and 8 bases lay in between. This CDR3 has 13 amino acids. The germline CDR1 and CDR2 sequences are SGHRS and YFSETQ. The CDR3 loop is CASSLSGAYGYTF. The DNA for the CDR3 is TGCGCCAGCAGCTTGTCAGGGGCCTATGGCTACACCTTC.

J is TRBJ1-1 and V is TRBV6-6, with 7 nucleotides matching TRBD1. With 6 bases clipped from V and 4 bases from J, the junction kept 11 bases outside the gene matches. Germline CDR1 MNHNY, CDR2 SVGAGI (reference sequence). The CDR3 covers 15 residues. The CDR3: CASRDRQGTATEAFF. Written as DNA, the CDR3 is TGTGCCAGCAGGGATCGACAGGGAACAGCCACTGAAGCTTTCTTT.

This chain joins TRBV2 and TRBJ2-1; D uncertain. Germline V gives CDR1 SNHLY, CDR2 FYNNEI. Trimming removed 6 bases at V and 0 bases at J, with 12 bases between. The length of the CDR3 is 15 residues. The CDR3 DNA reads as TGTGCCAGCAGCCTGCTGGGCCGCTCCTACAATGAGCAGTTCTTC. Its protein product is CASSLLGRSYNEQFF.

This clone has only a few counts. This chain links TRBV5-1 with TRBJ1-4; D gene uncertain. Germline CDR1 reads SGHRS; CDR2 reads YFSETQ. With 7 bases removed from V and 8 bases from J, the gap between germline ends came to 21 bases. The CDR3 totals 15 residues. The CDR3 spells CASHKDPLAREKLFF. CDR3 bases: TGCGCCAGCCATAAAGACCCCCTGGCGAGGGAAAAACTGTTTTTT.

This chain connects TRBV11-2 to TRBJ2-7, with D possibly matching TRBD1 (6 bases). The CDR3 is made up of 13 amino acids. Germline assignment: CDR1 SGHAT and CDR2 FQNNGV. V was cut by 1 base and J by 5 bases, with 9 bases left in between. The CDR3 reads CASSLVGGHEQYF. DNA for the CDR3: TGTGCCAGCAGCTTAGTTGGGGGCCACGAGCAGTACTTC.

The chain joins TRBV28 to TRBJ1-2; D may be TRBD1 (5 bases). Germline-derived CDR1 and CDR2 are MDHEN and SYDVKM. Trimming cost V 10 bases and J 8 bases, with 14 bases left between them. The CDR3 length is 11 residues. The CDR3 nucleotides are TGTGCCACCCCGCCGGGGGGGGGCTACACCTTC. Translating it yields CATPPGGGYTF.

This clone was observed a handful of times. The CDR3 nucleotides read TGTGCCAGCTCACCAGGGGCGGGCACAGATACGCAGTATTTT. Its protein product is CASSPGAGTDTQYF. V and J are TRBV18 and TRBJ2-3; weak D call: TRBD1 (5 bases). V was cut by 2 bases and J by 1 base, with 7 bases left in between. CDR1 and CDR2 from the germline V gene are KGHSH and LQKENI. The CDR3 length is 14 residues.

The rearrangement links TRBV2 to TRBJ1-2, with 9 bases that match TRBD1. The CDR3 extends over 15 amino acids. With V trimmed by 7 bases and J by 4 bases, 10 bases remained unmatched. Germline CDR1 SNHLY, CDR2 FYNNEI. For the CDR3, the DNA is TGTGCCAGCACTCTAAACAGGGGGCAAAGCTATGGCTACACCTTC. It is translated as CASTLNRGQSYGYTF.

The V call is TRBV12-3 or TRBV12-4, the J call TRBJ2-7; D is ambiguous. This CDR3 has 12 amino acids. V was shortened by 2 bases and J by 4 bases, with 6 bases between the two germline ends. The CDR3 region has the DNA TGTGCCAGCAGTTTACATAGGTACGAGCAGTACGTC. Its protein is CASSLHRYEQYV.

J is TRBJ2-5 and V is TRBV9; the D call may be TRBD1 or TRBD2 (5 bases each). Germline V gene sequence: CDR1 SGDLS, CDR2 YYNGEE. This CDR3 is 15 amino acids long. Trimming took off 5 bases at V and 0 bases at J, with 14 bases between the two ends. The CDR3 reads CASRWPPGHQETQYF. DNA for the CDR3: TGTGCCAGCAGATGGCCCCCGGGGCACCAAGAGACCCAGTACTTC.

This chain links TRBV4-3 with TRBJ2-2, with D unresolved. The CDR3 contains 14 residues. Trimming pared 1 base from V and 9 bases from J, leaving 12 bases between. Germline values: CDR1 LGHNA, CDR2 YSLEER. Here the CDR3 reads CASSQGRDGRELFF. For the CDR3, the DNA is TGCGCCAGCAGCCAAGGGCGTGACGGAAGGGAGCTGTTTTTT.